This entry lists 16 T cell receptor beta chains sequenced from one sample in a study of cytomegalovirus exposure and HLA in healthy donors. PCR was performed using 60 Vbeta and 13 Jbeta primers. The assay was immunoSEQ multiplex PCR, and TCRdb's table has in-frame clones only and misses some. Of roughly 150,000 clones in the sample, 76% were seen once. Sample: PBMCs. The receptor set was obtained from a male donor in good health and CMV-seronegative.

CDR3 nucleotides: TGTGCCAGTAGTATCGACGTATACTATAACTATGGCTACACCTTC. This gives the protein CASSIDVYYNYGYTF. The rearrangement uses TRBV19 and TRBJ1-2; D is ambiguous. The CDR3 runs to 15 residues. Germline CDR1 is LNHDA and CDR2 is SQIVND (reference sequence). Trimming took 3 bases from V and 1 from J, leaving 12 bases between them.

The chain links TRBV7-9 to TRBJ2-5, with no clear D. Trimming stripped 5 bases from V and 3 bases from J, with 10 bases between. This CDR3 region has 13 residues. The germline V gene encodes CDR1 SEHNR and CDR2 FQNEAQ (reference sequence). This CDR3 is CASSRDWKETQYF. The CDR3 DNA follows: TGTGCCAGCAGCCGCGACTGGAAAGAGACCCAGTACTTC.

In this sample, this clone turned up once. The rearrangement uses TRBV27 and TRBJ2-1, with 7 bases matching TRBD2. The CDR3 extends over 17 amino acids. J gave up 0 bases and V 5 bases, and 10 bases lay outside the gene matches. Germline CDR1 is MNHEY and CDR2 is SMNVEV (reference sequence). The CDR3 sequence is CASSLRSSGPSYNEQFF. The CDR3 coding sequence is TGTGCCAGCAGTCTCCGCTCTAGCGGCCCCTCCTACAATGAGCAGTTCTTC.

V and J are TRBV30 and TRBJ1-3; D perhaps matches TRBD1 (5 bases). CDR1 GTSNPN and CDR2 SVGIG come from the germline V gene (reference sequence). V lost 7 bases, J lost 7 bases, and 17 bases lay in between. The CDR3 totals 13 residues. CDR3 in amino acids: CALKGPYGNTIYF. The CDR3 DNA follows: TGTGCCTTAAAGGGGCCATACGGGAACACCATATATTTT.

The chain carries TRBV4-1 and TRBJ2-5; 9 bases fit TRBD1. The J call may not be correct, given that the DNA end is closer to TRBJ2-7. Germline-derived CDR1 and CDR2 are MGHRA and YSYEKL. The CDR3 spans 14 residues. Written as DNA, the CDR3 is TGCGCCAGCGCCCACGGGACAGGGTCCTACGAGCAGTACTTC. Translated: CASAHGTGSYEQYF.

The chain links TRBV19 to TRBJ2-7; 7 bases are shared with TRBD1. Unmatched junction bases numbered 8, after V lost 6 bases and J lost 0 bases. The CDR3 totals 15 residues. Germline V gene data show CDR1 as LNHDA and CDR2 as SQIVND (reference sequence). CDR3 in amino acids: CASSVGQSSSYEQYF. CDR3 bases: TGTGCCAGTAGCGTGGGACAGTCAAGCTCCTACGAGCAGTACTTC.

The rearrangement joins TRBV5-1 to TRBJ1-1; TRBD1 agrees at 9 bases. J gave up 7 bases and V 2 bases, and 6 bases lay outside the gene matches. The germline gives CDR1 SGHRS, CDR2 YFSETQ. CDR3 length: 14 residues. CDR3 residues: CASSFTQTGGEAFF. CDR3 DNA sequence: TGCGCCAGCAGCTTCACACAGACAGGGGGTGAAGCTTTCTTT.

The CDR3 DNA reads as TGTGCCAGCAGCTTAGATTGGGGACTAGGGGGGCTCAAGCAGTACTTC. This codes for CASSLDWGLGGLKQYF. The chain has TRBV7-2 and TRBJ2-7, with 8 bases aligning to TRBD2. The CDR3 consists of 16 residues. Germline CDR1 reads SGHTA; CDR2 reads FQGNSA. V was clipped by 1 base and J by 8 bases; unmatched bases: 13.

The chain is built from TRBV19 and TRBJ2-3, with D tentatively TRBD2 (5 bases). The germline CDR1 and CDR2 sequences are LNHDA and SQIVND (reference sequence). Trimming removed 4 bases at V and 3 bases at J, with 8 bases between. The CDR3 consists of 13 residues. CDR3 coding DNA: TGTGCCAGTAGTACGTGGACTACAGATACGCAGTATTTT. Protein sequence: CASSTWTTDTQYF.

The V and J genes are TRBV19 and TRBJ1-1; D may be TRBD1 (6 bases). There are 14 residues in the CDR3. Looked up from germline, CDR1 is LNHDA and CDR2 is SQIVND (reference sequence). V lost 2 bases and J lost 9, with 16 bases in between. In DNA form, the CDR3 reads TGTGCCAGTAGTATACCAGGGGCCCAGGTGAAAGCTTTCTTT. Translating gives CASSIPGAQVKAFF.

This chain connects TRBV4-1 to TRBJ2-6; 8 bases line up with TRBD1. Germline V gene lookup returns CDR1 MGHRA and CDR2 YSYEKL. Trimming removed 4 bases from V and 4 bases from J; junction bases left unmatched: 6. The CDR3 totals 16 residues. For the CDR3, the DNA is TGCGCCAGCAGCCGTGGGACAGGCTCAGGGGCCAACGTCCTGACTTTC. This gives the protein CASSRGTGSGANVLTF.

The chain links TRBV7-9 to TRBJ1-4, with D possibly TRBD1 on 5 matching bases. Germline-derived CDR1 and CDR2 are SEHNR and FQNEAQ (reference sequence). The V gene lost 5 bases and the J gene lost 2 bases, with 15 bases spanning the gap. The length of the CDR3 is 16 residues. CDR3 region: CASSPGGGSTNEKLFF. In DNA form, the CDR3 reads TGTGCCAGCAGCCCCGGGGGGGGGTCGACTAATGAAAAACTGTTTTTT. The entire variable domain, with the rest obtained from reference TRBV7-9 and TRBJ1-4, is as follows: DTGVSQNPRHKITKRGQNVTFRCDPISEHNRLYWYRQTLGQGPEFLTYFQNEAQLEKSRLLSDRFSAERPKGSFSTLEIQRTEQGDSAMYLCASSPGGGSTNEKLFFGSGTQLSVL.

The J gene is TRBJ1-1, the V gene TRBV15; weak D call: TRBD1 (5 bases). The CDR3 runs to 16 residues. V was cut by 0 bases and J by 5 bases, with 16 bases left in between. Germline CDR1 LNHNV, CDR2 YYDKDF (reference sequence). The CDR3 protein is CATSREGAGMRTEAFF. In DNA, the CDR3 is TGTGCCACCAGCAGAGAAGGGGCAGGGATGAGGACTGAAGCTTTCTTT.

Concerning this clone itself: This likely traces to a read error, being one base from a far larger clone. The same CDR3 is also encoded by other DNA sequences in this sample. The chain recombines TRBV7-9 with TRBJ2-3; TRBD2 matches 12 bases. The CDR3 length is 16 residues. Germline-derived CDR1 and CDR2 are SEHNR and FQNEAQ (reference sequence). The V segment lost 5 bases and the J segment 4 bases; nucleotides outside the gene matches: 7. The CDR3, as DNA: TGTGCCAGCAGCCAAGATCTAGCGGGAGGGCCAGATACGCAGTATTTT. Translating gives CASSQDLAGGPDTQYF.

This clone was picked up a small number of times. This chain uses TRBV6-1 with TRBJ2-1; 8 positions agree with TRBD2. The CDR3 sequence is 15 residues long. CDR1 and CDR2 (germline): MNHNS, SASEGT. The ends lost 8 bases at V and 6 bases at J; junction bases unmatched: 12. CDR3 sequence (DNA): TGTGCCAGCGGCGGGGGGTTCGGCGGTCTCAATGAGCAGTTCTTC. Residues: CASGGGFGGLNEQFF.

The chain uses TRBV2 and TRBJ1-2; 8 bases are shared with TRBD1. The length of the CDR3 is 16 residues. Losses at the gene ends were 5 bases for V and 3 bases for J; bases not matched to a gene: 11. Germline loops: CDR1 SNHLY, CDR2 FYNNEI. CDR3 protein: CASSHPGQGSDYGYTF. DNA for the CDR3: TGTGCCAGCAGTCATCCAGGACAGGGCTCCGACTATGGCTACACCTTC. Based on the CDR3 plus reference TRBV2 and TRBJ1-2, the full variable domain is EPEVTQTPSHQVTQMGQEVILRCVPISNHLYFYWYRQILGQKVEFLVSFYNNEISEKSEIFDDQFSVERPDGSNFTLKIRSTKLEDSAMYFCASSHPGQGSDYGYTFGSGTRLTVV.